The 20 T cell receptor beta chains given below trace back to one sample, sequenced in a study of regulatory T cells in long-lasting Graves disease. TCR beta libraries were built with iRepertoire HTBI primers and Arm-PCR of CDR3 regions. TCRdb passed the multiplex PCR reads through MiXCR, listing each CDR3 protein once. Of 300,000 to 400,000 distinct CDR3 sequences listed, 20% are singletons. Time point denoted: persistent/refractory GD, antithyroid drugs over 5 years with positive TRAb. Generation of the TCR library employed RNA extracted from PBMCs. The sequencing here drew on peripheral blood mononuclear cells (PBMCs), taken when the disease was refractory, from a patient treated with antithyroid drugs. The source of these receptors is a female donor with Graves disease.

Only a few counts were recorded for this clonotype. V and J are TRBV5-1 and TRBJ2-5; D may be TRBD1 (5 bases). The CDR3 has 14 residues. The V and J ends lost 4 bases and 7 bases respectively, with 17 bases between them. The germline gives CDR1 SGHRS, CDR2 YFSETQ. The CDR3 sequence is CASSPDRYLGTQYF. For the CDR3, the DNA is TGCGCCAGCAGCCCCGACAGATACCTAGGGACCCAGTACTTC.

This clonotype was recorded a few times. The CDR3 protein is CASSLGTVNTGELFF. CDR3 in DNA: TGTGCCAGCAGTTTAGGGACAGTGAACACCGGGGAGCTGTTTTTT. The V gene is TRBV27, the J gene TRBJ2-2, with 7 bases aligning to TRBD1. The CDR3 extends over 15 amino acids. Germline V lookup: CDR1 MNHEY, CDR2 SMNVEV (reference sequence). Trimming at V came to 2 bases and at J to 1 base, leaving 1 base not matched to a gene.

The V and J genes are TRBV12-3 or TRBV12-4 and TRBJ2-3; D may be TRBD1 (5 bases). This CDR3 spans 16 amino acids. The V gene lost 7 bases and the J gene lost 4 bases, with 21 bases spanning the gap. The CDR3 here is CASISRGAGSPDTQYF. DNA for the CDR3: TGTGCCAGCATCTCACGTGGGGCAGGGTCGCCAGATACGCAGTATTTT.

This clonotype showed up many times. The V call is TRBV20-1, the J call TRBJ2-7; possibly TRBD2 for D (6 bases). CDR3 size: 15 residues. Looked up from germline, CDR1 is DFQATT and CDR2 is SNEGSKA (reference sequence). V was shortened by 0 bases and J by 6 bases, with 18 bases between the two germline ends. The chain's CDR3 is CSARDPTSAGVEQYF. CDR3 coding DNA: TGCAGTGCTAGAGATCCGACTAGTGCGGGCGTCGAGCAGTACTTC.

A few counts support this clonotype. The chain employs TRBV9 and TRBJ2-5; TRBD2 is a possible D gene (5 bases). V shed 0 bases and J shed 5 bases, with 11 bases lying between them. The V gene's germline CDR1 is SGDLS and CDR2 YYNGEE. This CDR3 has 14 amino acids. CDR3 in DNA: TGTGCCAGCAGCGTAGACGGGGTGATCGAGACCCAGTACTTC. Translated, it gives CASSVDGVIETQYF.

This clonotype occurred a few times. The chain couples TRBV14 to TRBJ1-1; D unclear. V was cut by 2 bases and J by 6 bases, with 7 bases left in between. The length of the CDR3 is 12 residues. Germline lookup yields CDR1 SGHDN and CDR2 FVKESK. The CDR3 DNA is TGTGCCAGCAGCCAATACCCCCCTGAAGCTTTCTTT. Protein sequence: CASSQYPPEAFF.

The chain employs TRBV27 and TRBJ1-4; 7 nucleotides agree with TRBD1. Per the germline V gene, CDR1 is MNHEY and CDR2 is SMNVEV (reference sequence). Losses at the gene ends were 5 bases for V and 2 bases for J; bases not matched to a gene: 17. This CDR3 comprises 19 residues. CDR3 amino acids: CASSRTPGQLLRTNEKLFF. CDR3 in DNA: TGTGCCAGCAGTAGAACTCCGGGACAGCTTCTGAGGACTAATGAAAAACTGTTTTTT.

This clonotype was seen a handful of times. The chain links TRBV7-2 to TRBJ1-4; 7 bases align to TRBD1. The CDR3 totals 17 residues. Germline CDR1 reads SGHTA; CDR2 reads FQGNSA. The J segment lost 8 bases and the V segment lost 5 bases, leaving 17 bases of the junction unmatched. Written as DNA, the CDR3 is TGTGCCAGCAGCCAAAGATGGCAAGGACAGGCGGGGGAAAAACTGTTTTTT. This gives the protein CASSQRWQGQAGEKLFF.

This clonotype was detected ten times or more. The chain joins TRBV5-1 to TRBJ1-1; perhaps TRBD1 as D (6 bases). V was pared by 2 bases and J by 3 bases, with 14 bases between. This CDR3 comprises 15 residues. Germline assignment: CDR1 SGHRS and CDR2 YFSETQ. DNA for the CDR3: TGCGCCAGCAGCTTCGGTACAGGGACCTACACTGAAGCTTTCTTT. Translating gives CASSFGTGTYTEAFF.

This clonotype was seen a handful of times. Since the CDR3 does not end with the conserved phenylalanine or tryptophan, this likely comes from a read error. The rearrangement links TRBV6-2 or TRBV6-3 to TRBJ1-1; 7 bases line up with TRBD1. The V and J ends lost 6 bases and 0 bases, in that order; junction bases with no gene match: 10. This CDR3 has 16 amino acids. Germline CDR1 reads MNHEY; CDR2 reads SVGEGT. The CDR3 spells CASSRDRESVNTEAFL. CDR3 in DNA: TGTGCCAGCAGCCGTGACAGGGAGTCAGTGAACACTGAAGCTTTCCTT.

This clonotype was picked up many times. The rearrangement links TRBV20-1 to TRBJ1-2; possible D gene TRBD1, 6 bases. Looked up from germline, CDR1 is DFQATT and CDR2 is SNEGSKA (reference sequence). The CDR3 has 11 amino acids. Trimming cost V 5 bases and J 6 bases, with 10 bases left between them. In DNA form, the CDR3 reads TGCAGTGCTCACAGGGCGGATGGCTACACCTTC. Protein sequence: CSAHRADGYTF.

With respect to this clonotype: This is likely a read error, given that the CDR3 carries no conserved phenylalanine or tryptophan at its end. The chain combines TRBV7-3 with TRBJ1-5; possible D gene TRBD1, 5 bases. In germline, CDR1 is SGHTA, CDR2 FQGTGA. V was trimmed by 1 base and J by 0 bases, leaving 19 bases between them. The length of the CDR3 is 19 residues. The CDR3 loop reads CASSLNLEQVTFSNQPQHL. CDR3 DNA sequence: TGTGCCAGCAGCTTAAATTTGGAACAGGTCACCTTTAGCAATCAGCCCCAGCATCTT.

Points on this clonotype: One end of the junction does not line up with germline, which may come from a read error. Written as DNA, the CDR3 is TGTGCCAGCAGCGCCAAGGACAGGACGAGCTCCTATAATTCACCACTCCACTTT. Its translation is CASSAKDRTSSYNSPLHF. V is TRBV9 and J is TRBJ1-6; TRBD1 matches at 7 bases. CDR1 SGDLS and CDR2 YYNGEE come from the germline V gene. The CDR3 is 18 amino acids.

This clonotype was recorded many times. The chain uses TRBV29-1 and TRBJ2-5; 9 nucleotides match TRBD1. There are 13 residues in the CDR3. The junction had 5 bases not matched to a gene; V was cut back by 4 bases and J by 5 bases. CDR1 and CDR2 (germline): SQVTM, ANQGSEA. The chain's CDR3 is CSVANRGRETQYF. CDR3 coding DNA: TGCAGCGTTGCTAACAGGGGGCGGGAGACCCAGTACTTC.

V is TRBV27 and J is TRBJ1-2; 9 bases map to TRBD1. CDR1 is MNHEY and CDR2 is SMNVEV in the germline V gene (reference sequence). Trimming at V came to 6 bases and at J to 4 bases, leaving 12 bases not matched to a gene. This CDR3 spans 16 amino acids. CDR3 sequence (DNA): TGTGCCAGCAGCTTTCTGCGGGGACAGGGCTTCTATGGCTACACCTTC. Amino acid sequence: CASSFLRGQGFYGYTF.

This clonotype was picked up a small number of times. This sequence joins TRBV7-2 and TRBJ2-7; D might be TRBD1 (5 bases). CDR3 length equals 14 residues. Deletions cut 4 bases from V and 0 bases from J, with 10 bases between. In germline, CDR1 is SGHTA, CDR2 FQGNSA. The CDR3 DNA reads TGTGCCAGCAGCTGGACACGTAGCTCCTACGAGCAGTACTTC. Its protein product is CASSWTRSSYEQYF.

This clonotype was observed many times. The chain recombines TRBV7-2 with TRBJ2-5; possibly TRBD1 for D (7 bases). The V end was cut by 3 bases, the J end by 1 base, with 9 bases between. The CDR3 consists of 14 residues. Germline loops: CDR1 SGHTA, CDR2 FQGNSA. The CDR3 DNA is TGTGCCAGCAGCTTCCAGGGGGGCCAAGAGACCCAGTACTTC. Translating it yields CASSFQGGQETQYF.

This clonotype was seen repeatedly, ten times or more. The rearrangement joins TRBV6-1 to TRBJ1-1, with 12 nucleotides matching TRBD1. CDR1 and CDR2 (germline): MNHNS, SASEGT. The CDR3 totals 18 residues. Trimming took 0 bases from V and 1 from J; bases not matched to a gene: 6. The CDR3 loop reads CASSEAGDRGPWNTEAFF. As DNA, the CDR3 is TGTGCCAGCAGTGAAGCGGGGGACAGGGGGCCGTGGAACACTGAAGCTTTCTTT.

V is TRBV3-1 and J is TRBJ2-2; D may be TRBD1 (6 bases). Germline lookup yields CDR1 LGHDT and CDR2 YNNKEL (reference sequence). Trimming cost V 4 bases and J 0 bases, with 9 bases left between them. The CDR3 spans 15 residues. The chain's CDR3 is CASSLDSANTGELFF. CDR3 bases: TGTGCCAGCAGCCTGGACAGCGCGAACACCGGGGAGCTGTTTTTT.

This clonotype was counted ten times or more. This chain connects TRBV2 to TRBJ1-5, with a tentative D call TRBD1 (6 bases). Germline V lookup: CDR1 SNHLY, CDR2 FYNNEI. Between the trimmed V and J ends, which lost 7 bases and 3 bases, there was a span of 10 bases. The CDR3 length is 13 residues. CDR3 DNA sequence: TGTGCCAGCACTGGACAGCTCAATCAGCCCCAGCATTTT. Translated: CASTGQLNQPQHF.